This T cell receptor beta chain was sequenced in a study of blood T cell repertoires in COVID-19. Study-wide background: Samples of COVID-19 (acute and convalescent) were obtained from the United States, Italy and Spain.

Seattle's cohort entered during active infection and was followed longitudinally. Using immunoSEQ multiplex PCR, the repertoire was profiled, and TCRdb retains in-frame clones only, with some absent. Found here are 250,000 to 350,000 clones, roughly 86% of them singletons; the top ten hold around 11%. V was cut by 0 bases and J by 4 bases, with 13 bases left in between. In germline, CDR1 is SGHTA, CDR2 FQGNSA. CDR3 size: 16 residues. This clone was detected only once. The specimen sequenced was peripheral blood. V gene TRBV7-2 combines with J gene TRBJ2-1; the D is unclear. The sequence came from a woman aged 30 to 39 with COVID-19, enrolled during active disease. The CDR3 loop is CASSLATGLLYNEQFF. The DNA of the CDR3 is TGTGCCAGCAGCTTAGCGACTGGGTTGCTATACAATGAGCAGTTCTTC.